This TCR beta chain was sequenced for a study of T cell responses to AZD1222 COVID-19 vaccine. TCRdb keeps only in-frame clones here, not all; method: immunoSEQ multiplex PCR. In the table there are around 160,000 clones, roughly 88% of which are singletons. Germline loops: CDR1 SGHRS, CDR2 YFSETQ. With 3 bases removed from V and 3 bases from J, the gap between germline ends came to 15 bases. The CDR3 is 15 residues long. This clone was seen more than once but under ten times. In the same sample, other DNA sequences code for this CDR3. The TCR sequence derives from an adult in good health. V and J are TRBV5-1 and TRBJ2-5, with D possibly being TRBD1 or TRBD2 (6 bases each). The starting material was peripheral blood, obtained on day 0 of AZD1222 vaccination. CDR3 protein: CASSSAGGREETQYF. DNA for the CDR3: TGCGCCAGCAGCTCGGCTGGGGGGCGCGAAGAGACCCAGTACTTC.